This T cell receptor beta chain was found in a study of T cells in Graves' hyperthyroidism and ophthalmopathy. Amplification of TCR beta CDR3 regions used RNA as the template. HTBI primers were used for first-round RT-PCR of the TCR CDR3. One entry per CDR3 protein, called by TCRdb with MiXCR from the multiplex PCR reads. The table has under 350,000 distinct CDR3 sequences, about 20% seen once. As regards this clonotype: Its target is not known.

Fresh peripheral blood, 7.5 to 10 ml, yielded the PBMCs. CDR1 DFQATT and CDR2 SNEGSKA come from the germline V gene (reference sequence). This CDR3 is 15 amino acids long. The V gene lost 7 bases and the J gene lost 0 bases, with 16 bases spanning the gap. Regarding the study as a whole: Blood held most thyroid clonotypes expanded above 0.001 frequency.

The V gene is TRBV20-1, the J gene TRBJ2-1; tentatively, D is TRBD2 (6 bases). This receptor was identified in a woman in her 50s with Graves' hyperthyroidism. Sequenced material: blood. The CDR3 region has the DNA TGCAGTGGCCGCCCCCCCGGGAGCTCCTACAATGAGCAGTTCTTC. This encodes CSGRPPGSSYNEQFF.